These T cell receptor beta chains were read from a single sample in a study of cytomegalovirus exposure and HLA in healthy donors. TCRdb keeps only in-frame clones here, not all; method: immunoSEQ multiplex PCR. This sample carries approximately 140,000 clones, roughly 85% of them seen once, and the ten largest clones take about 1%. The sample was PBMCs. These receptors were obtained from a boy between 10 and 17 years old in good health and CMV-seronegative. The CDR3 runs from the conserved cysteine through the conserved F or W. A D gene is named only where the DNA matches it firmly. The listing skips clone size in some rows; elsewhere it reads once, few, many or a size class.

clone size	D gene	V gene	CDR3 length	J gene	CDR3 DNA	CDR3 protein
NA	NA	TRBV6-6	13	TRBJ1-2	TGTGCCAGCAGTTACGACACCTACTATGGCTACACCTTC	CASSYDTYYGYTF
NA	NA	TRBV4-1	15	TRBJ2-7	TGCGCCAGCAGCCAAGGACCAGCGCCGTCCTACGAGCAGTACTTC	CASSQGPAPSYEQYF
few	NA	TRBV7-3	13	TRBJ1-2	TGTGCCAGCAGCTTAACTTCGGGGAACGGCTACACCTTC	CASSLTSGNGYTF
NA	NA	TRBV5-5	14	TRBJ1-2	TGTGCCAGCATCGATGTCTCTATACTCTATGGCTACACCTTC	CASIDVSILYGYTF
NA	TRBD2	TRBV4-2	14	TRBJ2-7	TGTGCCAGCAGCCCCAGCGGGGTCGGATACGAGCAGTACTTC	CASSPSGVGYEQYF
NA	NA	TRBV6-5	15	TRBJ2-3	TGTGCCAGCAGTCGCTACGAGGCCGGCACAGATACGCAGTATTTT	CASSRYEAGTDTQYF
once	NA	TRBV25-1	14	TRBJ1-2	TGTGCCAGCAGTGAATCGGGTGGGAACTATGGCTACACCTTC	CASSESGGNYGYTF
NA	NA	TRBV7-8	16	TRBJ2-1	TGTGCCAGCAGCGCCTCAGGGGGATTTGGGGGGAATGAGCAGTTCTTC	CASSASGGFGGNEQFF
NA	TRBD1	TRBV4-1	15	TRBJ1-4	TGCGCCAGCAGCCAAGAACCAGGGGGAATTGAAAAACTGTTTTTT	CASSQEPGGIEKLFF
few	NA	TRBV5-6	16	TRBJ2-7	TGTGCCAGCAGTCCTCGCCCCAACAGGCCCTCCTACGAGCAGTACTTC	CASSPRPNRPSYEQYF
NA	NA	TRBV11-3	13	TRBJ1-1	TGTGCCAGCAGCCATAACAGGAACACTGAAGCTTTCTTT	CASSHNRNTEAFF
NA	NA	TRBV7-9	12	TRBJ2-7	TGTGCCAGCAGCTTAGAGGCGGGTGAGCAGTACTTC	CASSLEAGEQYF
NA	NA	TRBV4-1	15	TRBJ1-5	TGCGCCAGCAGCCAAGGCCAGGGGTCTTATCAGCCCCAGCATTTT	CASSQGQGSYQPQHF
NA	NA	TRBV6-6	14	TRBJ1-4	TGTGCCAGCAGTTTAGGGGGTTACGGTGAAAAACTGTTTTTT	CASSLGGYGEKLFF
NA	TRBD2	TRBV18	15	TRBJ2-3	TGTGCCAGCTCACCGGGACTAGTAGGGACAGATACGCAGTATTTT	CASSPGLVGTDTQYF
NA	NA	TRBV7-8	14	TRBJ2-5	TGTGCCAGCAGCTTAGTTGGAGTCGAAGAGACCCAGTACTTC	CASSLVGVEETQYF
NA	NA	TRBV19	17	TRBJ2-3	TGTGCCAGTAGACCGGACTGGGGGGATAGACCGACAGATACGCAGTATTTT	CASRPDWGDRPTDTQYF
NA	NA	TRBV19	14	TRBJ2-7	TGTGCCAGAGGGGTCGTGCGAGACTTTTACGAGCAGTACTTC	CARGVVRDFYEQYF
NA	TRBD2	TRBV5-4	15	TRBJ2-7	TGTGCCAGCAGTTATCGGACTAGCGGGAACATCGAGCAGTACTTC	CASSYRTSGNIEQYF
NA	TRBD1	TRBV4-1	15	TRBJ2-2	TGCGCCAGCAGCCCGCAGGGGGCGGGTGCCGGGGAGCTGTTTTTT	CASSPQGAGAGELFF
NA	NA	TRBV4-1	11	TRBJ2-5	TGCGCCAGCTCCTCCGGAGAGACCCAGTACTTC	CASSSGETQYF
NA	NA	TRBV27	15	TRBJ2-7	TGTGCCAGCAGTCCCGGCCGGGCGGGAAACTACGAGCAGTACTTC	CASSPGRAGNYEQYF
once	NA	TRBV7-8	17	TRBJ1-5	TGTGCCAGCAGCTCCGGGGACACAACGCTGGGACCTCAGCCCCAGCATTTT	CASSSGDTTLGPQPQHF